Listed here are 13 T cell receptor beta chains from one sample, sequenced in a study of T cells in Graves' hyperthyroidism and ophthalmopathy. Amplification of TCR beta CDR3 regions was performed using RNA transcripts as template. The TCR CDR3 first-round RT-PCR relied on the HTBI primer set. TCRdb itself ran the multiplex PCR reads through MiXCR, one entry per CDR3 protein. There are fewer than 350,000 distinct CDR3 sequences in the sample; around 13% occur only once, and roughly 7.7% lies in the top ten. Sequenced material: blood. These receptor sequences come from a woman between 40 and 55 years old with Graves' hyperthyroidism.

Points on this clonotype: Its ends do not fully match the called genes, so a read error is possible. This chain uses TRBV3-1 with TRBJ2-2, with TRBD1 matching 7 bases. The germline V gene encodes CDR1 LGHDT and CDR2 YNNKEL (reference sequence). The CDR3 consists of 14 residues. The CDR3 coding sequence is TGTGGCAGCAGGGGGACATGGAACTCCGGGGAGCTGTTTTTT. Protein sequence: CGSRGTWNSGELFF. Filled out from reference TRBV3-1 and TRBJ2-2, the complete variable domain reads DTAVSQTPKYLVTQMGNDKSIKCEQNLGHDTMYWYKQDSKKFLKIMFSYNNKELIINETVPNRFSPKSPDKAHLNLHINSLELGDSAVYFCGSRGTWNSGELFFGEGSRLTVL.

This clonotype was recorded many times. J is TRBJ1-2 and V is TRBV6-1; D ambiguous. CDR1 MNHNS and CDR2 SASEGT come from the germline V gene. Trimming took off 1 base at V and 6 bases at J, with 15 bases between the two ends. CDR3 length: 15 amino acids. The DNA for the CDR3 is TGTGCCAGCAGTGAAGGCGCCCCGTCTAGGGATGGCTACACCTTC. This sequence encodes CASSEGAPSRDGYTF.

This clonotype was observed a handful of times. V is TRBV4-1 and J is TRBJ1-1; D gene uncertain. There are 14 residues in the CDR3. V lost 1 base and J lost 0, with 6 bases in between. Per germline, CDR1 MGHRA and CDR2 YSYEKL. CDR3 nucleotide sequence: TGCGCCAGCAGCCAAGGACATATGAACACTGAAGCTTTCTTT. It codes for CASSQGHMNTEAFF.

To note about this clonotype: Being one base from a much bigger clone, this may be a read error. The genes are TRBV18 and TRBJ2-7, with D maybe TRBD1 (6 bases). CDR3 length: 15 amino acids. Germline V gives CDR1 KGHSH, CDR2 LQKENI. Trimming removed 3 bases at V and 5 bases at J, with 17 bases between. CDR3 nucleotide sequence: TGTGCCAGCTCACCTACAGGGACCCATAACAACGAGCAGTACTTC. This translates into CASSPTGTHNNEQYF.

This clonotype was picked up many times. The rearrangement joins TRBV28 to TRBJ2-5; tentatively, D is TRBD1 (6 bases). V was trimmed by 4 bases and J by 4 bases, leaving 16 bases between them. Germline V gives CDR1 MDHEN, CDR2 SYDVKM. The CDR3 contains 15 residues. This CDR3 is CASSWRGQTGETQYF. In DNA, the CDR3 is TGTGCCAGCAGTTGGAGAGGACAGACGGGAGAGACCCAGTACTTC.

This clonotype has a count of ten or more. J is TRBJ1-2 and V is TRBV6-2 or TRBV6-3; no clear D. The germline CDR1 and CDR2 sequences are MNHEY and SVGEGT. The CDR3 has 13 amino acids. V lost 0 bases and J 8 bases, leaving 10 bases between the germline ends. CDR3 residues: CASSYSGSEGYTF. In DNA, the CDR3 is TGTGCCAGCAGTTACTCGGGATCTGAAGGCTACACCTTC.

In its sample, this clonotype was seen many times. J is TRBJ1-4 and V is TRBV20-1; D unresolved. V was cut by 1 base and J by 8 bases, with 11 bases left in between. CDR1 and CDR2 (germline): DFQATT, SNEGSKA (reference sequence). There are 13 residues in the CDR3. The CDR3 nucleotides read TGCAGTGCTAGAGTGGGCAGTGGGGAAAAACTGTTTTTT. It codes for CSARVGSGEKLFF.

The V gene is TRBV10-3, the J gene TRBJ1-2; 7 nucleotides line up with TRBD1. The CDR3 consists of 14 residues. Germline CDR1 and CDR2: ENHRY and SYGVKD. Trimming at V came to 6 bases and at J to 8 bases, leaving 12 bases not matched to a gene. The CDR3 bases are TGTGCCATCAGCGACCCCGACAGGGCGGCCGGCTACACCTTC. This gives the protein CAISDPDRAAGYTF.

This clonotype was observed at least ten times. The chain links TRBV6-1 to TRBJ2-7, with 7 bases fitting TRBD2. The CDR3 sequence is 13 residues long. The germline CDR1 and CDR2 sequences are MNHNS and SASEGT. The V gene end was trimmed by 7 bases and the J gene end by 5 bases; junction bases not matched to a gene: 8. For the CDR3, the DNA is TGTGCCAGCACCGCAGCCGGGGGGAACGAGCAGTACTTC. Residues: CASTAAGGNEQYF.

In this sample, this clonotype turned up a few times. Being one base from a much bigger clone, this may be a read error. The chain employs TRBV3-1 and TRBJ2-3; 13 positions match TRBD2. The CDR3 extends over 15 amino acids. CDR1 and CDR2 (germline): LGHDT, YNNKEL (reference sequence). The trim removed 4 bases at V and 7 bases at J, leaving 5 bases unmatched. The CDR3 spells CASSPGLAGEYTQYF. CDR3 sequence (DNA): TGTGCCAGCAGCCCCGGACTAGCGGGGGAATATACGCAGTATTTT.

J is TRBJ1-1 and V is TRBV19; 9 positions agree with TRBD1. Germline CDR1 reads LNHDA; CDR2 reads SQIVND (reference sequence). This CDR3 has 16 amino acids. J gave up 4 bases and V 5 bases, and 11 bases lay outside the gene matches. This CDR3 is CASSLRTGAGVTEAFF. The CDR3 coding sequence is TGTGCCAGTAGTCTGAGGACAGGGGCCGGGGTCACTGAAGCTTTCTTT.

This clonotype has only a few counts. It may be a read error: a sequence one base away is much more abundant. The chain employs TRBV27 and TRBJ1-1, with unresolved D. There are 15 residues in the CDR3. Trimming took off 5 bases at V and 3 bases at J, with 16 bases between the two ends. CDR1 is MNHEY and CDR2 is SMNVEV in the germline V gene (reference sequence). CDR3 in DNA: TGTGCCAGCAGTCCTACGATGTATTGGGACACTGAAGCTTTCTTT. Residues: CASSPTMYWDTEAFF.

This clonotype was seen only a few times. J is TRBJ2-3 and V is TRBV6-1; unclear D gene. The CDR3 spans 12 residues. The V gene lost 8 bases and the J gene lost 0 bases, with 6 bases spanning the gap. CDR1 MNHNS and CDR2 SASEGT come from the germline V gene. CDR3 amino acids: CASESSTDTQYF. The DNA for the CDR3 is TGTGCCAGCGAATCTAGCACAGATACGCAGTATTTT.